This paragraph covers one TCR beta chain sequence. Its antigen is unknown. Construction of TCR beta libraries was performed using quantitative 5'-RACE with molecular barcodes. TCRdb processed the 5' RACE reads anew with MiXCR; each CDR3 protein has one entry. The data hold roughly 450,000 distinct CDR3 sequences, with more than 25% observed a single time. The data belong to a study of CD8 T cells in ankylosing spondylitis. CDR3 size: 13 residues. The V gene's germline CDR1 is SQVTM and CDR2 ANQGSEA. Trimming left V 5 bases short and J 6 bases short, with 16 bases between. Study-wide findings and caveats: In peripheral blood, disease-linked CD8+ clones occurred at relatively low frequencies. Blood from ankylosing spondylitis patients appeared to carry a characteristic roughly eight-variant TCR beta motif. According to the report, clones linked to the disease were significantly enriched in matched synovial fluid samples taken from ankylosing spondylitis patients.

The chain couples TRBV29-1 to TRBJ1-1; D might be TRBD1 (5 bases). Sequenced: blood, either unsorted or a sorted T cell fraction (not recorded which). The TCR originated in a male donor with ankylosing spondylitis. CDR3 in DNA: TGCAGCGTTAGGGGACCCAGGGTCTCTGAAGCTTTCTTT. It yields the protein CSVRGPRVSEAFF.